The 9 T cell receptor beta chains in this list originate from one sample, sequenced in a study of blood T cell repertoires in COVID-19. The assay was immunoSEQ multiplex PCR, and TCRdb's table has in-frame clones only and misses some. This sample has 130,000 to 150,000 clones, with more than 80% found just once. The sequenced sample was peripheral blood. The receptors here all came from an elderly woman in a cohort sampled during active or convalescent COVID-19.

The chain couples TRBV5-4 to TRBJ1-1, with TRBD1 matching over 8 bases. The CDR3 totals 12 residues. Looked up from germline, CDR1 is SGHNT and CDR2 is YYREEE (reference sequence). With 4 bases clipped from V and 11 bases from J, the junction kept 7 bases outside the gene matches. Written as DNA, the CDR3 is TGTGCCAGCAGCAAAGGACAGGGACAGGCTTTCTTT. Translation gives CASSKGQGQAFF.

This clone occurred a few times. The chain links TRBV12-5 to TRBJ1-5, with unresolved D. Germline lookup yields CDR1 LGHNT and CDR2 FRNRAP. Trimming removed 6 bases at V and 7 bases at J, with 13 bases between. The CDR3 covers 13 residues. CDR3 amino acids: CASGLGGQQPQHF. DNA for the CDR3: TGTGCTAGTGGCCTGGGAGGTCAGCAGCCCCAGCATTTT.

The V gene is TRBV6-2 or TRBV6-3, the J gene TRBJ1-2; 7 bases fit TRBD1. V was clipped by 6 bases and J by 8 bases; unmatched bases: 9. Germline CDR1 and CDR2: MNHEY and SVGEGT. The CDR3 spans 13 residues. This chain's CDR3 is CASSVQGLGGYTF. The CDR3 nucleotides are TGTGCCAGCAGCGTACAGGGGCTTGGGGGCTACACCTTC.

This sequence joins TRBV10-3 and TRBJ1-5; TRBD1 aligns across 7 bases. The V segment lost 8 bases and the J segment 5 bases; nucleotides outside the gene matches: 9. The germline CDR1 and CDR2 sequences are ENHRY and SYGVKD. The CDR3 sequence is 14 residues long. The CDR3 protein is CAIGGTDSHQPQHF. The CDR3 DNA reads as TGTGCCATCGGGGGGACAGACTCCCATCAGCCCCAGCATTTT.

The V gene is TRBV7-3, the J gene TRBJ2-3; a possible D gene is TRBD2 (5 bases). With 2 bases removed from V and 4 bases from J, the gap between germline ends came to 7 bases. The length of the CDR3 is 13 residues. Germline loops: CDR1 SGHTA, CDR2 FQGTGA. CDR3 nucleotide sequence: TGTGCCAGCAGCTTACGGGGTTCAGATACGCAGTATTTT. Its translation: CASSLRGSDTQYF.

CDR3 DNA sequence: TGTGCCAGCAGCCGGAGGGGGACAGGGTACAATGAGCAGTTCTTC. Amino acids: CASSRRGTGYNEQFF. This chain uses TRBV7-3 with TRBJ2-1; 9 bases match TRBD1. The junction had 6 bases not matched to a gene; V was cut back by 5 bases and J by 4 bases. The length of the CDR3 is 15 residues. Germline V gives CDR1 SGHTA, CDR2 FQGTGA.

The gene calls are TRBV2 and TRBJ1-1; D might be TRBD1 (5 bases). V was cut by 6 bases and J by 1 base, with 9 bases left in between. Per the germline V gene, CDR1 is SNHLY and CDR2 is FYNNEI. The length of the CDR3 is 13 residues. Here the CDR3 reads CASRYRSNTEAFF. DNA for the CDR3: TGTGCCAGCAGGTACAGGTCGAACACTGAAGCTTTCTTT. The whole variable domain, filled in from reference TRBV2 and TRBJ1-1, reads EPEVTQTPSHQVTQMGQEVILRCVPISNHLYFYWYRQILGQKVEFLVSFYNNEISEKSEIFDDQFSVERPDGSNFTLKIRSTKLEDSAMYFCASRYRSNTEAFFGQGTRLTVV.

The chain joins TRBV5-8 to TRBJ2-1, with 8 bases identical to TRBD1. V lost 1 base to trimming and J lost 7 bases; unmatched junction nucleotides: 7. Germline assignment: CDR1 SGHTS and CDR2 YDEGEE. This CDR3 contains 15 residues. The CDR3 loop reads CASSLTGQGYNEQFF. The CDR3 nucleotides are TGTGCCAGCAGCTTGACTGGACAGGGTTATAATGAGCAGTTCTTC.

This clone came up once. As DNA, the CDR3 is TGTGCCAGCAGTTCCGTACCACGACAAAGAGCTGAAGCTTTCTTT. As protein: CASSSVPRQRAEAFF. The chain joins TRBV27 to TRBJ1-1; D gene uncertain. Per the germline V gene, CDR1 is MNHEY and CDR2 is SMNVEV (reference sequence). This CDR3 contains 15 residues. V shed 4 bases and J shed 6 bases, with 18 bases lying between them.